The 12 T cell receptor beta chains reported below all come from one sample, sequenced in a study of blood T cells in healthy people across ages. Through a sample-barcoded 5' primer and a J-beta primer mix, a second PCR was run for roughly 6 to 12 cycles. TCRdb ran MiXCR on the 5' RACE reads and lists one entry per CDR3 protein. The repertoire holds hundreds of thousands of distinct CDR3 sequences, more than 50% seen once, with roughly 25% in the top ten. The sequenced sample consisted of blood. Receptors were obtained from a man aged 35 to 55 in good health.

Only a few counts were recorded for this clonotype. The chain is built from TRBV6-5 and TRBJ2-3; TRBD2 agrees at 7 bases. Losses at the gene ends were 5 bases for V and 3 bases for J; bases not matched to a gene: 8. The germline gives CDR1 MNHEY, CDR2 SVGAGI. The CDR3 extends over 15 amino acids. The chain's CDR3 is CASSPPPGGTDTQYF. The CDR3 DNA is TGTGCCAGCAGTCCCCCCCCGGGGGGAACAGATACGCAGTATTTT.

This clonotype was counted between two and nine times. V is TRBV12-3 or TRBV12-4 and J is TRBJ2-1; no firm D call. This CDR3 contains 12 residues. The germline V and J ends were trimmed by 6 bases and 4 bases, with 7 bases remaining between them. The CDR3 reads CASSSRYNEQFF. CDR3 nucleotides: TGTGCCAGCAGCTCCAGGTACAATGAGCAGTTCTTC.

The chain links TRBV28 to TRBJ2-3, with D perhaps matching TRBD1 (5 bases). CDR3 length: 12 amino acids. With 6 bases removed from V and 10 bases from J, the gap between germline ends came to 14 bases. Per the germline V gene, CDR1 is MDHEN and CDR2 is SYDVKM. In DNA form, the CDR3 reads TGTGCCAGCAGCCCCGGACCCAGGGCGCAGTATTTT. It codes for CASSPGPRAQYF.

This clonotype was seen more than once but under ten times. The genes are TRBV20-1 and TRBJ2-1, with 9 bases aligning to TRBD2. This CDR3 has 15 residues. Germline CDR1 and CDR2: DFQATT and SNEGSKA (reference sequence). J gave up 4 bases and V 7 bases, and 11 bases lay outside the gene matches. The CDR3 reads CSGLARTSEYNEQFF. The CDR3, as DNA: TGCAGTGGTCTAGCCCGGACTAGCGAGTACAATGAGCAGTTCTTC.

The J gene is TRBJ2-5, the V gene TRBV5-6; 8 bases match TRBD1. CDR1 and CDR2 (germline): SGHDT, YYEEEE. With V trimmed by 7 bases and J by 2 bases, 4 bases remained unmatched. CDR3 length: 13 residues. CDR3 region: CASGTGHQETQYF. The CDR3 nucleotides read TGTGCCAGCGGGACAGGACATCAAGAGACCCAGTACTTC.

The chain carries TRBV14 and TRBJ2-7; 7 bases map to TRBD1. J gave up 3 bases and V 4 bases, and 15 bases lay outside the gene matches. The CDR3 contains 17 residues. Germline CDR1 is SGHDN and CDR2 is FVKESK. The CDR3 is CASSLGQASTAGYEQYF. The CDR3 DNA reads TGTGCCAGCAGCCTAGGACAGGCCTCTACGGCAGGCTACGAGCAGTACTTC.

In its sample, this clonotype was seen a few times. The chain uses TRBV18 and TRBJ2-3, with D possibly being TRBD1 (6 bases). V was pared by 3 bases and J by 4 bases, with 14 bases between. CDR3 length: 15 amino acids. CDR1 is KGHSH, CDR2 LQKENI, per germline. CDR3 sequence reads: CASSPSTGRSDTQYF. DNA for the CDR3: TGTGCCAGCTCACCGTCGACAGGCCGTTCAGATACGCAGTATTTT.

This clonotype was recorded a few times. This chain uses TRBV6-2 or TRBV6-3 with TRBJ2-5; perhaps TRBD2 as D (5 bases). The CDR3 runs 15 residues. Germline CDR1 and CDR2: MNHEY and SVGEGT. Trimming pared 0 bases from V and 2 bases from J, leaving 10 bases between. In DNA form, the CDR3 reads TGTGCCAGCAGTTACTCGAAAGCGGAACAAGAGACCCAGTACTTC. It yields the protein CASSYSKAEQETQYF.

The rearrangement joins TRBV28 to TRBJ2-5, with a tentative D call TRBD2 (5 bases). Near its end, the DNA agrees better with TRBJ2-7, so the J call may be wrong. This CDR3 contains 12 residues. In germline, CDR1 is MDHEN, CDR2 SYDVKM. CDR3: CASSISEGEQYF. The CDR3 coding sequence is TGTGCCAGCAGCATCTCCGAGGGCGAGCAGTACTTC.

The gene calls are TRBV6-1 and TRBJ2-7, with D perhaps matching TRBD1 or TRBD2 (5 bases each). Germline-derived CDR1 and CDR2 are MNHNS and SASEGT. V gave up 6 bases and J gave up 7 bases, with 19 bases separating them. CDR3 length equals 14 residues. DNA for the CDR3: TGTGCCAGCAGAGACCTGTCCAGGGACGTGGAGCAGTACTTC. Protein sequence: CASRDLSRDVEQYF.

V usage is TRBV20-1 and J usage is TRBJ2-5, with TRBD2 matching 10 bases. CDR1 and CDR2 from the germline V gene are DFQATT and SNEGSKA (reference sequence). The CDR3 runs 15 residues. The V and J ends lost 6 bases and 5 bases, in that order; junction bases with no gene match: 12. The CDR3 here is CSAGPLAGVSETQYF. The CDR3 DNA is TGCAGTGCCGGACCGCTAGCGGGGGTATCTGAGACCCAGTACTTC.

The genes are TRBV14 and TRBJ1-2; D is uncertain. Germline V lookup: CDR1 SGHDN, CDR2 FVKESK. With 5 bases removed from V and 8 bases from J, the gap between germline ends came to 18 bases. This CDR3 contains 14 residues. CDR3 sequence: CASSFLSVASGYTF. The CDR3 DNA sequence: TGTGCCAGCAGCTTTCTCTCGGTGGCGAGCGGCTACACCTTC.